This T cell receptor (beta chain) was obtained from a study of T cells in Graves' hyperthyroidism and ophthalmopathy. Background on the study: Staff took peripheral blood when the initial diagnosis was made, before any treatment began. Findings and limits, study-wide: In blood, most of the thyroid clonotypes expanded above 0.001 were also present. Ophthalmopathy prediction by the model preceded onset by a median roughly 6 months.

This clonotype was picked up a small number of times. Its antigen is not known. CDR1 is MNHEY and CDR2 is SVGAGI in the germline V gene. Losses at the gene ends were 0 bases for V and 2 bases for J; bases not matched to a gene: 0. The length of the CDR3 is 14 residues. Amplification yielded TCR beta CDR3 regions, with RNA transcripts as the source. First-round RT-PCR targeting the TCR CDR3 was performed with the HTBI primer set. In TCRdb, the multiplex PCR reads were re-called with MiXCR into one record per CDR3 protein. Of 550,000 to 650,000 distinct CDR3 sequences listed, 11% to 15% are singletons. Sequences were obtained from blood. The rearrangement uses TRBV6-5 and TRBJ2-5; 7 bases align to TRBD1. The sequence was collected from a woman in her thirties with Graves' hyperthyroidism that later progressed to Graves' ophthalmopathy. CDR3 in amino acids: CASSYSGQQETQYF. The CDR3 DNA is TGTGCCAGCAGTTACTCGGGACAGCAAGAGACCCAGTACTTC.